Sequencing of this T cell receptor beta chain was carried out in a study of blood T cell repertoires in COVID-19. Study information: COVID-19 samples from acute and convalescent phases originated in the United States, Italy and Spain.

The CDR3 runs 16 residues. Germline CDR1 reads MNHEY; CDR2 reads SMNVEV (reference sequence). V gave up 4 bases and J gave up 8 bases; unmatched junction bases: 9. In the authors' methods: Reference gene primer amplification gave estimated nucleated cell counts. Profiling relied on immunoSEQ multiplex PCR, and the TCRdb table lists in-frame clones only, not all of them. Clone size and V and J calls were adopted from that table, with D and trimming inferred from the DNA. The sample yields 270,000 or so clones, more than 85% seen once. The V gene is TRBV27, the J gene TRBJ1-6; 9 bases map to TRBD1. This TCR was recovered from a man aged 40-50 years with acute or convalescent COVID-19. Sequenced sample: peripheral blood. The CDR3 is CASSSTGGLRDSPLHF. CDR3 DNA sequence: TGTGCCAGCAGTTCAACAGGGGGCCTGAGGGATTCACCCCTCCACTTT.